A selection of T cell receptor beta chains follows, all from one sample in a study of T cells in localized non-small cell lung cancer. This table comes from immunoSEQ multiplex PCR, and its TCRdb copy is limited to in-frame clones, with some not included. The table includes 40,000 to 55,000 clones, about four fifths detected once. Sample: peripheral blood mononuclear cells, taken before any cancer treatment. Every receptor here comes from a man between 35 and 75 years old with stage III lung adenocarcinoma. The CDR3 runs from the conserved cysteine through the conserved F or W. A D gene is named only where the DNA matches it firmly. Part of the rows lack a size; the others show once, few, many or a class for expanded clones.

J gene	CDR3 length	clone size	D gene	V gene	CDR3 protein	CDR3 DNA
TRBJ1-3	16	-	-	TRBV18	CASSPMTDLSGNTIYF	TGTGCCAGCTCACCAATGACTGACCTTTCTGGAAACACCATATATTTT
TRBJ2-5	14	-	-	TRBV5-6	CASSLGRRGETQYF	TGTGCCAGCAGCTTGGGCCGCCGTGGAGAGACCCAGTACTTC
TRBJ2-7	14	few	-	TRBV6-6	CASSYGLTVYEQYF	TGTGCCAGCAGTTATGGTCTGACAGTCTACGAGCAGTACTTC
TRBJ2-1	12	-	-	TRBV11-3	CASSAVDNEQFF	TGTGCCAGCAGCGCAGTGGACAATGAGCAGTTCTTC
TRBJ2-2	13	many	-	TRBV12-5	CASGQLAGGELFF	TGTGCTAGTGGCCAACTAGCCGGCGGGGAGCTGTTTTTT
TRBJ2-5	14	-	-	TRBV5-4	CASSLGGHGETQYF	TGTGCCAGCAGCTTGGGAGGGCATGGGGAGACCCAGTACTTC
TRBJ1-1	14	-	-	TRBV11-2	CASSLEVGGTEAFF	TGTGCCAGCAGCTTAGAGGTGGGGGGCACTGAAGCTTTCTTT
TRBJ2-3	17	-	-	TRBV7-2	CASSLELSGYSTDTQYF	TGTGCCAGCAGCTTAGAGTTGTCCGGTTATAGCACAGATACGCAGTATTTT
TRBJ1-1	17	-	-	TRBV30	CAWRPPGTPLLNTEAFF	TGTGCCTGGAGACCGCCTGGGACTCCCCTCTTGAACACTGAAGCTTTCTTT
TRBJ2-3	15	once	TRBD1	TRBV9	CASTLAGGEGDTQYF	TGTGCCAGCACTTTGGCAGGGGGCGAGGGAGATACGCAGTATTTT
TRBJ1-5	15	-	TRBD1	TRBV5-1	CASSMTGAYNQPQHF	TGCGCCAGCAGTATGACAGGGGCTTACAATCAGCCCCAGCATTTT
TRBJ1-2	11	-	TRBD1	TRBV6-6	CASSDRVSYTF	TGTGCCAGCAGCGACAGGGTTAGCTACACCTTC
TRBJ2-2	18	-	TRBD1	TRBV7-7	CASSALSGTGVDTGELFF	TGTGCCAGCAGCGCACTCTCCGGGACAGGTGTCGACACCGGGGAGCTGTTTTTT
TRBJ2-7	15	-	-	TRBV15	CATSRDIGAYYEQYF	TGTGCCACCAGCAGAGATATCGGGGCGTACTACGAGCAGTACTTC
TRBJ2-7	15	-	TRBD1	TRBV9	CASSATGLFSYEQYF	TGTGCCAGCAGCGCGACAGGGCTCTTCTCCTACGAGCAGTACTTC
TRBJ2-1	15	-	-	TRBV5-1	CASSGGEGVGNEQFF	TGCGCCAGCAGCGGAGGAGAGGGGGTGGGCAATGAGCAGTTCTTC
TRBJ2-3	16	-	TRBD2	TRBV6-6	CASSPPGLAVTDTQYF	TGTGCCAGCAGTCCGCCGGGACTAGCGGTCACAGATACGCAGTATTTT
TRBJ1-1	13	-	TRBD1	TRBV6-6	CASSYRTGLAAFF	TGTGCCAGCAGTTACAGGACAGGGCTTGCAGCTTTCTTT
TRBJ2-4	17	-	-	TRBV30	CAWSEGHRLLAKNIQYF	TGTGCCTGGAGTGAAGGACACAGACTACTAGCCAAAAACATTCAGTACTTC
TRBJ1-2	15	-	TRBD1	TRBV6-1	CASSFRTGRNYGYTF	TGTGCCAGCAGTTTCCGGACAGGGAGAAACTATGGCTACACCTTC
TRBJ1-1	16	-	-	TRBV15	CATSNPAEGMNTEAFF	TGTGCCACCAGCAATCCCGCAGAAGGTATGAACACTGAAGCTTTCTTT
TRBJ2-7	15	once	TRBD1	TRBV4-1	CASSLVWDRGTEQYF	TGCGCCAGCAGCCTAGTTTGGGACAGGGGGACCGAGCAGTACTTC
TRBJ2-5	11	few	-	TRBV7-9	CASSTGETQYF	TGTGCCAGCAGTACAGGAGAGACCCAGTACTTC
TRBJ2-3	15	-	TRBD1	TRBV19	CASSSGTGGTDTQYF	TGTGCCAGTAGTTCCGGGACAGGAGGCACAGATACGCAGTATTTT
TRBJ2-3	15	-	TRBD1	TRBV7-7	CASSLGTGPRDTQYF	TGTGCCAGCAGCTTAGGGACAGGGCCAAGAGATACGCAGTATTTT
TRBJ2-3	15	-	-	TRBV7-6	CASSLDWRETDTQYF	TGTGCCAGCAGCTTAGATTGGCGGGAAACAGATACGCAGTATTTT
TRBJ2-7	15	-	TRBD2	TRBV11-3	CASSLGPSGGYEQYF	TGTGCCAGCAGCTTAGGTCCTAGCGGGGGCTACGAGCAGTACTTC
TRBJ2-3	13	-	-	TRBV9	CASSVGAGDTQYF	TGTGCCAGCAGCGTAGGTGCTGGAGATACGCAGTATTTT
TRBJ2-5	14	-	TRBD1	TRBV14	CASSPTGNQETQYF	TGTGCCAGCAGCCCGACAGGGAATCAAGAGACCCAGTACTTC
TRBJ2-1	14	-	TRBD1	TRBV11-3	CASSYLGQGNEQFF	TGTGCCAGCAGCTACCTAGGACAGGGAAATGAGCAGTTCTTC
TRBJ2-7	16	-	TRBD1	TRBV19	CASSTRGTGGTYEQYF	TGTGCCAGTAGTACCAGAGGGACAGGGGGCACCTACGAGCAGTACTTC
TRBJ2-1	13	-	-	TRBV30	CAWSGLSSTEQFF	TGTGCCTGGAGTGGCTTAAGTAGCACTGAGCAGTTCTTC
TRBJ2-3	13	-	-	TRBV6-5	CASSLGTHNTQYF	TGTGCCAGCAGCCTCGGGACACATAATACGCAGTATTTT
TRBJ2-1	17	-	-	TRBV6-4	CATRDFGGPSSYNEQFF	TGTGCCACCCGGGACTTCGGGGGGCCCAGCTCCTACAATGAGCAGTTCTTC
TRBJ2-4	14	-	TRBD1	TRBV2	CASSYQGQADIQYF	TGTGCCAGCAGTTATCAGGGACAGGCTGACATTCAGTACTTC
TRBJ1-5	17	-	TRBD1	TRBV4-1	CASSQTQGGGQNQPQHF	TGCGCCAGCAGCCAAACCCAAGGAGGGGGCCAAAATCAGCCCCAGCATTTT
TRBJ2-7	16	-	TRBD2	TRBV7-8	CASSLVSGLAGGEQYF	TGTGCCAGCAGCTTAGTTTCCGGACTAGCGGGGGGAGAGCAGTACTTC
TRBJ1-1	18	-	TRBD1	TRBV11-2	CASSLEWSSVDRGTEAFF	TGTGCCAGCAGCTTAGAATGGAGTTCGGTGGACAGGGGCACTGAAGCTTTCTTT
TRBJ2-2	16	-	-	TRBV6-4	CASSDTEYTNTGELFF	TGTGCCAGCAGTGACACGGAGTATACGAACACCGGGGAGCTGTTTTTT
TRBJ2-3	16	-	TRBD2	TRBV5-1	CASSLAGAGGPDTQYF	TGCGCCAGCAGCTTGGCCGGCGCGGGGGGGCCAGATACGCAGTATTTT
TRBJ2-7	14	-	-	TRBV7-6	CASSFGQGSYEQYF	TGTGCCAGCAGCTTCGGCCAGGGGTCCTACGAGCAGTACTTC
TRBJ2-2	17	-	TRBD1	TRBV6-4	CASSPSFGTANTGELFF	TGTGCCAGCAGTCCATCATTCGGGACAGCGAACACCGGGGAGCTGTTTTTT
TRBJ2-3	14	-	-	TRBV13	CASSPGLRTDTQYF	TGTGCCAGCAGCCCCGGACTTAGGACAGATACGCAGTATTTT
TRBJ2-1	12	-	-	TRBV9	CASSVSQGKQFF	TGTGCCAGCAGCGTCTCACAGGGTAAGCAGTTCTTC
TRBJ2-7	14	-	TRBD1	TRBV6-6	CASSYGTGPYEQYF	TGTGCCAGCAGTTACGGGACAGGCCCTTACGAGCAGTACTTC
TRBJ2-6	19	once	-	TRBV18	CASSPKTPHQGTGANVLTF	TGTGCCAGCTCACCAAAAACGCCACATCAGGGGACAGGGGCCAACGTCCTGACTTTC
TRBJ2-2	12	-	-	TRBV6-6	CASSPLTGELFF	TGTGCCAGCAGCCCCCTGACCGGGGAGCTGTTTTTT
TRBJ2-3	14	-	TRBD2	TRBV19	CASSIGGGTDTQYF	TGTGCCAGTAGTATCGGGGGGGGAACAGATACGCAGTATTTT
TRBJ2-7	13	many	TRBD1	TRBV19	CATKDRGPHEQYF	TGTGCCACCAAGGACAGGGGGCCCCACGAGCAGTACTTC
TRBJ1-1	13	-	-	TRBV5-6	CASSLAANTEAFF	TGTGCCAGCAGCTTGGCCGCGAACACTGAAGCTTTCTTT
TRBJ2-5	18	few	TRBD2	TRBV5-1	CASSLSGLAGVGQETQYF	TGCGCCAGCAGCTTATCTGGACTAGCGGGGGTGGGTCAAGAGACCCAGTACTTC
TRBJ2-3	16	-	TRBD2	TRBV5-5	CASSLRTSGRTDTQYF	TGTGCCAGCAGCTTACGGACTAGCGGCCGCACAGATACGCAGTATTTT
TRBJ1-1	14	-	-	TRBV19	CASSDPTLNTEAFF	TGTGCCAGTAGTGATCCGACTCTGAACACTGAAGCTTTCTTT
TRBJ2-5	15	-	TRBD2	TRBV5-4	CASSVYSGGAKTQYF	TGTGCCAGCTCCGTCTATAGCGGGGGGGCCAAGACCCAGTACTTC
TRBJ2-3	17	-	TRBD2	TRBV5-4	CASSSKLAGGRMDTQYF	TGTGCCAGCAGCTCCAAACTAGCGGGGGGCCGAATGGATACGCAGTATTTT
TRBJ2-7	14	-	-	TRBV10-3	CAISESPRGYEQYF	TGTGCCATCAGTGAGTCCCCCAGGGGATACGAGCAGTACTTC
TRBJ1-5	13	-	-	TRBV7-6	CASSTDNNQPQHF	TGTGCCAGCAGTACGGACAACAATCAGCCCCAGCATTTT
TRBJ1-3	16	-	-	TRBV5-4	CASSFSGTLAGNTIYF	TGTGCCAGCAGCTTTTCCGGTACTCTGGCAGGAAACACCATATATTTT
TRBJ2-7	13	-	-	TRBV10-2	CASSEFRYYEQYF	TGCGCCAGCAGTGAATTCCGTTATTACGAGCAGTACTTC
TRBJ2-1	13	-	TRBD1	TRBV15	CATSREQGNEQFF	TGTGCCACCAGCAGAGAACAGGGGAATGAGCAGTTCTTC